This is a list of T cell receptor beta chains from one sample in a study of blood T cell repertoires in COVID-19. Sequenced by immunoSEQ multiplex PCR; TCRdb stores in-frame clones only, minus some. The sample includes roughly 38,000 clones, around four fifths of them seen just once. Input material: peripheral blood. The receptor set was obtained from a man aged 45-60 years with active COVID-19. Both conserved end residues are part of each CDR3. D genes are given only for firm matches. For some rows the clone size is stated as once, few or many, or as a class when expanded; others skip it.

clone_size,v_call,d_call,j_call,cdr3_nt,cdr3_aa
.,TRBV7-8,.,TRBJ2-7,TGTGCCAGCAGCCGCAGGGGAACCTACGAGCAGTACTTC,CASSRRGTYEQYF
.,TRBV27,.,TRBJ2-1,TGTGCCAGCAGTTTAAGCCGGGATGAGCAGTTCTTC,CASSLSRDEQFF
.,TRBV10-3,.,TRBJ2-6,TGTGCCATCAGTGAAATTCCAGGGAAGCGATCCTCTGGGGCCAACGTCCTGACTTTC,CAISEIPGKRSSGANVLTF
.,TRBV6-5,.,TRBJ1-3,TGTGCCAGCAGACAGGGTCACTCTGGAAACACCATATATTTT,CASRQGHSGNTIYF
once,TRBV6-1,.,TRBJ2-2,TGTGCCAGCAGTGAGCGACTAGGGGAAACCGGGGAGCTGTTTTTT,CASSERLGETGELFF
.,TRBV7-2,TRBD2,TRBJ2-5,TGTGCCAGCAGCACGTTGACTAGCCCCCAGTACTTC,CASSTLTSPQYF
.,TRBV2,TRBD1,TRBJ2-1,TGTGCCAGCAGACCCGGGACAGGATCCTACAATGAGCAGTTCTTC,CASRPGTGSYNEQFF
.,TRBV2,.,TRBJ1-1,TGTGCCAGCAGTGAGGAGATGAACACTGAAGCTTTCTTT,CASSEEMNTEAFF
.,TRBV3-1/TRBV3-2,TRBD1,TRBJ1-4,TGTGCCAGCAGCCCTCGGACAGGGCGTATGGAAAAACTGTTTTTT,CASSPRTGRMEKLFF
.,TRBV6-1,TRBD1,TRBJ1-1,TGTGCCAGCAGTGAAGACAGGGGGCAAGCTTTCTTT,CASSEDRGQAFF
once,TRBV7-9,.,TRBJ1-2,TGTGCCAGCAGCTATTGGACAGAAGGCTACACCTTC,CASSYWTEGYTF
.,TRBV3-1/TRBV3-2,.,TRBJ2-2,TGTGCCAGCAGCCCCGGGGCCGGGGGCACCGGGGAGCTGTTTTTT,CASSPGAGGTGELFF
.,TRBV2,.,TRBJ1-1,TGTGCCAGCAGTAAACAGGGGAACACTGAAGCTTTCTTT,CASSKQGNTEAFF
.,TRBV10-2,.,TRBJ1-1,TGCGCCAGCAGTGATGCCTCGGGCACTGAAGCTTTCTTT,CASSDASGTEAFF
.,TRBV7-9,.,TRBJ1-1,TGTGCCAGCAGCTCCATAGGGGGTAGAACTGAAGCTTTCTTT,CASSSIGGRTEAFF
.,TRBV3-1/TRBV3-2,TRBD2,TRBJ2-5,TGTGCCAGCAGCCAAGTATCTACTGGGCAGGTCCTAGCGGGACAAGAGACCCAGTACTTC,CASSQVSTGQVLAGQETQYF